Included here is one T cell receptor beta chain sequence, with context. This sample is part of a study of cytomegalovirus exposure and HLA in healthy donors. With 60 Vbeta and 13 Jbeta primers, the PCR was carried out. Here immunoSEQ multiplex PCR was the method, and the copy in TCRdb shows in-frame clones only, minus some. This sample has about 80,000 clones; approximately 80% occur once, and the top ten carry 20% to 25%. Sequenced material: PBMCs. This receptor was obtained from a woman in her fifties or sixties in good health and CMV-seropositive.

The CDR3 here is CARSTRTYYNEQFF. CDR3 DNA: TGTGCCAGATCGACCAGGACTTATTACAATGAGCAGTTCTTC. The chain links TRBV2 to TRBJ2-1, with D perhaps TRBD2 (5 bases). This CDR3 has 14 amino acids. From germline, CDR1 is SNHLY and CDR2 FYNNEI. Trimming left V 9 bases short and J 4 bases short, with 16 bases between.